These 5 T cell receptor beta chains came from one sample sequenced in a study of T-cell memory formation after mild COVID-19. TCRdb re-analysed the 5' RACE reads in MiXCR, keeping a single row per CDR3 protein. The table shows approximately 100,000 distinct CDR3 sequences, with about 23% occurring only once. The specimen sequenced was PBMCs or a T cell subset sorted from them (not recorded which). Receptor source: a man aged 18 to 29 who had mild COVID-19 (a few samples of this study predate the infection). Cell type and time point are not known.

This clonotype was counted a few times. The chain uses TRBV5-6 and TRBJ1-6; D remains unclear. CDR1 and CDR2 from the germline V gene are SGHDT and YYEEEE. The CDR3 is 17 amino acids. Between the trimmed V and J ends, which lost 7 bases and 7 bases, there was a span of 24 bases. The CDR3 loop reads CASSNPPEAPPNSPLHF. The CDR3 DNA reads TGTGCCAGCTCTAATCCACCGGAGGCACCGCCAAATTCACCCCTCCACTTT.

The sample holds a few counts of this clonotype. The chain recombines TRBV12-3 or TRBV12-4 with TRBJ2-7, with D unclear. This CDR3 region has 13 residues. Trimming pared 4 bases from V and 6 bases from J, leaving 13 bases between. The CDR3, as DNA: TGTGCCAGCAGTTCGGTGACATGGGGCGAGCAGTACGTC. Translated, it gives CASSSVTWGEQYV.

This chain joins TRBV4-3 and TRBJ2-1, with D tentatively TRBD2 (6 bases). Germline V CDR1 and CDR2: LGHNA, YSLEER. This CDR3 has 16 residues. V lost 0 bases to trimming and J lost 4 bases, with 13 bases between them. The CDR3 loop is CASSQDSTGGYNEQFF. CDR3 nucleotide sequence: TGCGCCAGCAGCCAAGATTCCACCGGGGGTTACAATGAGCAGTTCTTC.

This clonotype showed up many times. DNA of the CDR3: TGTGCCAGCAGCTTATCGCGGGGGGAGGCTGAGCAGTTCTTC. Amino acid sequence: CASSLSRGEAEQFF. The rearrangement uses TRBV7-9 and TRBJ2-1; 8 positions agree with TRBD2. The CDR3 is 14 amino acids. Germline loops: CDR1 SEHNR, CDR2 FQNEAQ (reference sequence). V lost 2 bases and J lost 9; bases outside the gene matches: 6.

This clonotype was recorded a few times. The chain employs TRBV7-3 and TRBJ2-3, with 13 bases fitting TRBD2. The CDR3 is made up of 18 amino acids. V shed 2 bases, J shed 2 bases, and the junction held 7 bases outside the gene matches. Germline V gene data show CDR1 as SGHTA and CDR2 as FQGTGA. CDR3 amino acids: CASSLPGTSGDHTDTQYF. The CDR3 nucleotides read TGTGCCAGCAGCTTACCGGGGACTAGCGGGGACCACACAGATACGCAGTATTTT. Using reference TRBV7-3 and TRBJ2-3 for the parts outside the CDR3, the full variable domain is GAGVSQTPSNKVTEKGKYVELRCDPISGHTALYWYRQSLGQGPEFLIYFQGTGAADDSGLPNDRFFAVRPEGSVSTLKIQRTERGDSAVYLCASSLPGTSGDHTDTQYFGPGTRLTVL.